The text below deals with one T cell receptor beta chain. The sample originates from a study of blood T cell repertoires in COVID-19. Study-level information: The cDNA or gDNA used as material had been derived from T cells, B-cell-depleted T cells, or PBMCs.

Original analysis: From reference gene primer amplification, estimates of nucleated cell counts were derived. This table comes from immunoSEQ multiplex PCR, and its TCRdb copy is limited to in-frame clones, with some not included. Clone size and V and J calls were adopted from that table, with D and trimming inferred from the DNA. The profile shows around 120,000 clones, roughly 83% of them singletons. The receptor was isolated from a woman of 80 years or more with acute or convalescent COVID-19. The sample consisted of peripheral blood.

CDR3 sequence: CASSLSIRGDYEQYF. The CDR3 DNA sequence: TGTGCCAGCAGCTTAAGCATCAGGGGGGACTACGAGCAGTACTTC. J is TRBJ2-7 and V is TRBV7-8; possibly TRBD1 for D (7 bases). CDR1 SGHVS and CDR2 FQNEAQ come from the germline V gene. Between the trimmed V and J ends, which lost 2 bases and 3 bases, there was a span of 14 bases. The CDR3 covers 15 residues.